The sample holds a few counts of the clone carrying this T cell receptor (beta chain). Its specificity is unknown. Semi-nested PCR with Nested Universal Primer A followed constant-region reverse priming of full-length variable regions. TCRdb re-analysed the 5' RACE reads in MiXCR, keeping a single row per CDR3 protein. The sample consists of around 57,000 distinct CDR3 sequences, roughly 28% of them appearing once. The length of the CDR3 is 12 residues. Germline CDR1 is LGHNA and CDR2 is YSLEER. V lost 0 bases, J lost 14 bases, and 13 bases lay in between. Notes on the study in general: Larger-cohort validation covered only one TCR beta V-J rearrangement. In terms of TCR gene usage, tumor memory CD4+ T cells clustered together with blood and lymph node memory CD4+ cells, as well as with lymph node naive CD4+ cells.

The sequenced sample consisted of tumor-infiltrating memory CD4+ T cells sorted from the breast tumor. Subset in this sample: memory CD4+ T cells, CD4+CD45RO+CD25-. This TCR was sampled from a female donor with breast cancer. This chain connects TRBV4-3 to TRBJ1-1; no reliable D call. CDR3 nucleotide sequence: TGCGCCAGCAGCCAAGATGGAAGAAGGGCCTTCTTT. Translating gives CASSQDGRRAFF.